The clone carrying this TCR beta chain occurred a few times. From the 5' RACE reads, TCRdb called clonotypes with MiXCR, one entry per CDR3 protein. The sample carries 400,000 to 500,000 distinct CDR3 sequences, 20% to 30% recorded once. This record comes from a study of T-cell memory formation after mild COVID-19. The CDR3 sequence is 13 residues long. Trimming took off 5 bases at V and 4 bases at J, with 9 bases between the two ends. Germline V gene data show CDR1 as MNHEY and CDR2 as SVGEGT. The sequence was obtained from an adult woman who had mild COVID-19 (a few samples of this study predate the infection). Cell type and time point are not known. What was sequenced was PBMCs or a T cell subset sorted from them (not recorded which). The chain links TRBV6-2 or TRBV6-3 to TRBJ1-5; D not certain. Written as DNA, the CDR3 is TGTGCCAGCAGTCGGACGGGAAATCAGCCCCAGCATTTT. Its translation: CASSRTGNQPQHF.